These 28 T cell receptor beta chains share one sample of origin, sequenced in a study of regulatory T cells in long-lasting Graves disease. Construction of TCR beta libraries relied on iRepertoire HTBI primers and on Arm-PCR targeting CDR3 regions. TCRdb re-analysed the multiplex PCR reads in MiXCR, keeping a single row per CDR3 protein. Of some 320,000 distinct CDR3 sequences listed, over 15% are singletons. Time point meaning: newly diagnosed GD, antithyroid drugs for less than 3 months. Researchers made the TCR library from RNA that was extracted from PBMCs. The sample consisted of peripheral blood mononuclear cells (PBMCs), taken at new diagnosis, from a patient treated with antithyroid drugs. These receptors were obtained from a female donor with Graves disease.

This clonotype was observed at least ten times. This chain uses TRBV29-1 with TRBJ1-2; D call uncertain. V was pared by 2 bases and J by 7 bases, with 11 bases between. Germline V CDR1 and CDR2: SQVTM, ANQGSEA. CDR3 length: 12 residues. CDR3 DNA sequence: TGCAGCGTTGAAATCTCCGGGGTTGGCTACACCTTC. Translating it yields CSVEISGVGYTF.

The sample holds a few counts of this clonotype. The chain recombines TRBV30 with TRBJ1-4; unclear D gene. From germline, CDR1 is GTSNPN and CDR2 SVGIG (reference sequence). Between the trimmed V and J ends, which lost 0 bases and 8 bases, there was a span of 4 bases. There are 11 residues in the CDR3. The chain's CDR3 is CAWSVGEKLFF. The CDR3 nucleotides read TGTGCCTGGAGTGTAGGCGAAAAACTGTTTTTT.

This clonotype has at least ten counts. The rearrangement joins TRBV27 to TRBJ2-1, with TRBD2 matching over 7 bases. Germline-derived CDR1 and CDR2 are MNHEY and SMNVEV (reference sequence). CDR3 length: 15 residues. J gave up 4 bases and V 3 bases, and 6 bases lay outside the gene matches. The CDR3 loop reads CASSLTSWRYNEQFF. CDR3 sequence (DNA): TGTGCCAGCAGTTTGACTAGCTGGAGGTACAATGAGCAGTTCTTC.

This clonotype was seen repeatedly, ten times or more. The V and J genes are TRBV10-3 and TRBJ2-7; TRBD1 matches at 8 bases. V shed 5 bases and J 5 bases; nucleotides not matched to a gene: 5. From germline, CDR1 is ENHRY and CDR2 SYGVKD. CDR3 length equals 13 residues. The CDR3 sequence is CAISNGQGNEQYF. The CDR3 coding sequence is TGTGCCATCAGTAACGGACAGGGTAACGAGCAGTACTTC.

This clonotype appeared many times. CDR3 DNA sequence: TGTGCCAGCAGTTTTAAGAGGGCTGAAGCTTTCTTT. It yields the protein CASSFKRAEAFF. This chain connects TRBV12-3 or TRBV12-4 to TRBJ1-1; no clear D gene. The CDR3 sequence is 12 residues long. V was cut by 3 bases and J by 6 bases, with 8 bases left in between.

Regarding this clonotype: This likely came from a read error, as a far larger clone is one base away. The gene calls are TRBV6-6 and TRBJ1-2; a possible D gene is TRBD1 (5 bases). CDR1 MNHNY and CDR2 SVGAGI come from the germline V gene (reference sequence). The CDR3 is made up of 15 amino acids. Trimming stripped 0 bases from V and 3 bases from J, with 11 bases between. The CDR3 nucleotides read TGTGCCAGCAGTTACTCGGGACTTCGCGACTATGGCTACACCTTC. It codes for CASSYSGLRDYGYTF.

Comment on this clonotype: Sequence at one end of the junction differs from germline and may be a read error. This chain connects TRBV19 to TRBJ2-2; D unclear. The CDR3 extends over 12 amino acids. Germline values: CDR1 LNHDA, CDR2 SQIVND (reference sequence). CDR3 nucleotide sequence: TGTGCCGGTAGTACGTCCACCGGGGAGCTGTTTTTT. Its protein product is CAGSTSTGELFF.

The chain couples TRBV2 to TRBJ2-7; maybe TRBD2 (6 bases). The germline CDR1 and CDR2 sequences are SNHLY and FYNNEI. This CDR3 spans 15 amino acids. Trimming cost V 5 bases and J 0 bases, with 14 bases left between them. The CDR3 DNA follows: TGTGCCAGCAGTCACTATAGCGGCAGCTCCTACGAGCAGTACTTC. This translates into CASSHYSGSSYEQYF.

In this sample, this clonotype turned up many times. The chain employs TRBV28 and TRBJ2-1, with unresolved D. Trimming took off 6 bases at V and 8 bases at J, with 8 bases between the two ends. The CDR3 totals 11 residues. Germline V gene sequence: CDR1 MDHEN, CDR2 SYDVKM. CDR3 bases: TGTGCCAGCAGCCCCCTCGATGAGCAGTTCTTC. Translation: CASSPLDEQFF.

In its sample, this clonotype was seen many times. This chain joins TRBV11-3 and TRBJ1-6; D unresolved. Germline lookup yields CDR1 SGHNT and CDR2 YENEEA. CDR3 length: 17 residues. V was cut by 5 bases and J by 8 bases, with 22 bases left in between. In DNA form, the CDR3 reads TGTGCCAGCAGCAAAGCTTGGTTTGCGGAGAAGGATTCACCCCTCCACTTT. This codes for CASSKAWFAEKDSPLHF.

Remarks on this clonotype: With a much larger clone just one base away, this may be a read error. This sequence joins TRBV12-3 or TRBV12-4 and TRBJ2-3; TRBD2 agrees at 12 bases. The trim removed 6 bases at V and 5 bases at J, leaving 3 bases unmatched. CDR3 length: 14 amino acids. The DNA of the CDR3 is TGTGCCAGCAGGCTAGCGGGAGGGGGAGATACGCAGTATTTT. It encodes CASRLAGGGDTQYF.

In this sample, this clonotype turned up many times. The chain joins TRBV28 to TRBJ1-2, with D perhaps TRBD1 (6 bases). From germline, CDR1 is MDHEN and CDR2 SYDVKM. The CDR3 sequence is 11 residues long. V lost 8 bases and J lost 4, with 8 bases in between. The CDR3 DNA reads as TGTGCCAGCCGGGACACCTATGGCTACACCTTC. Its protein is CASRDTYGYTF.

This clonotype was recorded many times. The CDR3 here is CASSWGDYNEQFF. CDR3 bases: TGTGCCAGCAGCTGGGGAGACTACAATGAGCAGTTCTTC. The rearrangement links TRBV7-9 to TRBJ2-1; tentatively, D is TRBD2 (5 bases). The length of the CDR3 is 13 residues. CDR1 and CDR2 from the germline V gene are SEHNR and FQNEAQ (reference sequence). Deletions cut 4 bases from V and 3 bases from J, with 7 bases between.

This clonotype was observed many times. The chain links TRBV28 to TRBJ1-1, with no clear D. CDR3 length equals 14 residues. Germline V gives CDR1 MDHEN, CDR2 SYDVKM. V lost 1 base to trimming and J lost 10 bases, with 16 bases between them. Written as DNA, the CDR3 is TGTGCCAGCAGTTTATTCGCCACCAACCTGGGAGCTTTCTTT. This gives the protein CASSLFATNLGAFF.

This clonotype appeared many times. The CDR3 reads CASSYRLASIEQYF. As DNA, the CDR3 is TGTGCCAGCAGTTATAGACTAGCGTCGATCGAGCAGTACTTC. This chain uses TRBV6-9 with TRBJ2-7, with 8 nucleotides matching TRBD2. The CDR3 is 14 amino acids. CDR1 and CDR2 from the germline V gene are MNHGY and SVAAGI. Trimming removed 2 bases from V and 6 bases from J; junction bases left unmatched: 6.

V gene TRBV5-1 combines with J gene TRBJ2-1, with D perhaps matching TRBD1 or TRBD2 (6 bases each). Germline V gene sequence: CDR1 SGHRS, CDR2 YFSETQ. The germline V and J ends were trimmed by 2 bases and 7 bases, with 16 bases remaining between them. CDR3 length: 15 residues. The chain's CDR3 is CASSFSGSRGNEQFF. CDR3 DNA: TGCGCCAGCAGCTTTAGCGGTTCAAGGGGGAATGAGCAGTTCTTC.

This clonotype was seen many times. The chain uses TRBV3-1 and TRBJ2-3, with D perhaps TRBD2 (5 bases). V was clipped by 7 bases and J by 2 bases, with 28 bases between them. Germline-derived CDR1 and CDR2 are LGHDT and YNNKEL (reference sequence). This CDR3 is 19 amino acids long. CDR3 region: CASNAPDTGSSAPTDTQYF. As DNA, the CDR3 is TGTGCCAGCAACGCTCCCGACACTGGAAGTAGCGCGCCCACAGATACGCAGTATTTT.

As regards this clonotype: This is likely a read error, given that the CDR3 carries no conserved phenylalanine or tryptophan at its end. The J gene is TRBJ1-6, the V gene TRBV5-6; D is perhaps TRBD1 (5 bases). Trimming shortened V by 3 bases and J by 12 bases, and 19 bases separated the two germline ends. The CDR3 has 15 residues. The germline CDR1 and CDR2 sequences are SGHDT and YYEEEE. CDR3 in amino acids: CASSSARGPTLPLHL. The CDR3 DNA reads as TGTGCCAGCAGCTCAGCCCGGGGCCCGACCCTACCCCTCCACCTT.

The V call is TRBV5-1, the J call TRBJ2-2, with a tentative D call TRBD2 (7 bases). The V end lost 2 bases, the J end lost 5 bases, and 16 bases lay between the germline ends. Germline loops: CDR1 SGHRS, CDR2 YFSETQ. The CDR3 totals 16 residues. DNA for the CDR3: TGCGCCAGCAGCTTACTAGCGTTAACAGGGACCGGGGAGCTGTTTTTT. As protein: CASSLLALTGTGELFF.

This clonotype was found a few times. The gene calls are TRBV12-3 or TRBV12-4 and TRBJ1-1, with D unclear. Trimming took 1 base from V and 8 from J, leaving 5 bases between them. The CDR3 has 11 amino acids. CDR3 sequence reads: CASSLEQEAFF. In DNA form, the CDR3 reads TGTGCCAGCAGTTTAGAGCAGGAAGCTTTCTTT.

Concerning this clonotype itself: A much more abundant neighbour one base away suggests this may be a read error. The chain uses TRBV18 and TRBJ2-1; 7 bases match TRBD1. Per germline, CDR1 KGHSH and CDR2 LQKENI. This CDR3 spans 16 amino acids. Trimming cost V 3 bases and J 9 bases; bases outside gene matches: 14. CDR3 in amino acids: CASSPPGPGGRSEQFF. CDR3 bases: TGTGCCAGCTCACCCCCCGGGCCAGGGGGTAGAAGTGAGCAGTTCTTC.

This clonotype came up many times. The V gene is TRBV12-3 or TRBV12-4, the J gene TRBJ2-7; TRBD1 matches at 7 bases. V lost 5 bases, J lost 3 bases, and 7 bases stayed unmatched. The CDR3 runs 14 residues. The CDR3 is CASSGRTGNYEQYF. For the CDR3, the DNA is TGTGCCAGCAGTGGCAGGACAGGCAACTACGAGCAGTACTTC.

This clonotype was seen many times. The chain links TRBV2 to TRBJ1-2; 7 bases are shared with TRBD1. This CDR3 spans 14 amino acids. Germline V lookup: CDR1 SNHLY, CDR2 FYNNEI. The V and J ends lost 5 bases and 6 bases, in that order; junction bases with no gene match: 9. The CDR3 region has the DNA TGTGCCAGCAGTCGATACAGGGGCCCGGATGGCTACACCTTC. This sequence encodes CASSRYRGPDGYTF.

The DNA of the CDR3 is TGTGCCAGCAGCTTGAGAGGGGTGGGTAATGAAAAACTGTTTTTT. It yields the protein CASSLRGVGNEKLFF. The V call is TRBV5-6, the J call TRBJ1-4; the D gene is possibly TRBD1 (5 bases). This CDR3 is 15 amino acids long. The germline V gene encodes CDR1 SGHDT and CDR2 YYEEEE. The V end was cut by 1 base, the J end by 4 bases, with 11 bases between.

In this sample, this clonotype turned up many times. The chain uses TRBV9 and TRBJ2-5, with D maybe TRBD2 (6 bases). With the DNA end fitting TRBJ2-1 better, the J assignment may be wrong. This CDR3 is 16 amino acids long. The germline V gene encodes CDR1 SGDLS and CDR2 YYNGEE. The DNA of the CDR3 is TGTGCCAGCAGCGGCTCCGGCACACCTGGGGGGAATGAGCAGTTCTTC. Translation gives CASSGSGTPGGNEQFF.

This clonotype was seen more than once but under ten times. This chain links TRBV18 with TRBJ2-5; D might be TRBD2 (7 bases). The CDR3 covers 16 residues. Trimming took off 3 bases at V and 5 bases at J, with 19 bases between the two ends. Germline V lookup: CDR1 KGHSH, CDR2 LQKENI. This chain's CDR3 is CASSPLIPGGRETQYF. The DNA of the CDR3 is TGTGCCAGCTCACCGCTCATTCCGGGGGGCCGGGAGACCCAGTACTTC.

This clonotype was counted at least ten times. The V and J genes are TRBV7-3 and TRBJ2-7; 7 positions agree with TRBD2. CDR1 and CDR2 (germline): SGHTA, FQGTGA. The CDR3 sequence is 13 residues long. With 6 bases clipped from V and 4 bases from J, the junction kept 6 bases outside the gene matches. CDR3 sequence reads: CASSSLAGYEQYF. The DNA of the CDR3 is TGTGCCAGCAGTTCATTAGCGGGTTACGAGCAGTACTTC.

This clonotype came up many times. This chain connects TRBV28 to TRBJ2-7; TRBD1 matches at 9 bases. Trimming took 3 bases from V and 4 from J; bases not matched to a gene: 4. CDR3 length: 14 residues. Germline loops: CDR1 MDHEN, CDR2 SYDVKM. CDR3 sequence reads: CASSLTGGFYEQYF. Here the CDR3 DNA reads TGTGCCAGCAGTTTGACAGGGGGATTTTACGAGCAGTACTTC.